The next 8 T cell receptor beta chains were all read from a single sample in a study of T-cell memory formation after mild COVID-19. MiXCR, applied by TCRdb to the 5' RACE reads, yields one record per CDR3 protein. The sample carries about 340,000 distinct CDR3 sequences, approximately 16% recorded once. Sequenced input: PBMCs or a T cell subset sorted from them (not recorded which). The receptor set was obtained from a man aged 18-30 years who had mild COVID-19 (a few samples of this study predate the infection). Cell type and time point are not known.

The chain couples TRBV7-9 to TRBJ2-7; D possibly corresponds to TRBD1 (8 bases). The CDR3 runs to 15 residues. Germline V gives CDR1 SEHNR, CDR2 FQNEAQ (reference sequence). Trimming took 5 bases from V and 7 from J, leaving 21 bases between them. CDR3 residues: CASSVSLDREGEQYF. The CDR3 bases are TGTGCCAGCAGCGTGAGCCTGGACAGGGAGGGAGAGCAGTACTTC.

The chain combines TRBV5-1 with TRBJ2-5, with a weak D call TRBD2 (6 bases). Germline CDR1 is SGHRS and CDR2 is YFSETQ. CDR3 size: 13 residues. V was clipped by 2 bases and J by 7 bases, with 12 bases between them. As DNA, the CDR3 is TGCGCCAGCAGCTTAGGGACGGAGGGGACCCAGTACTTC. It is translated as CASSLGTEGTQYF.

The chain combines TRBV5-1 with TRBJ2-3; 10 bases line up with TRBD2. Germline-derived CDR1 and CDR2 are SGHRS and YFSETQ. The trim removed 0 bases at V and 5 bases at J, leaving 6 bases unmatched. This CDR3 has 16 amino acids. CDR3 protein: CASSLERGGERDTQYF. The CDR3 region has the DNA TGCGCCAGCAGCTTGGAGCGGGGGGGAGAAAGAGATACGCAGTATTTT.

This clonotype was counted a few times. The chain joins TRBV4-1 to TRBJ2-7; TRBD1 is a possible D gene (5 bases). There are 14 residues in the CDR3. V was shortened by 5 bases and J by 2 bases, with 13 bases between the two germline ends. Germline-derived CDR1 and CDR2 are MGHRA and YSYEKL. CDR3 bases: TGCGCCAGCAGCGCGCAAGGGGTCCCCTACGAGCAGTACGTC. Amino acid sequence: CASSAQGVPYEQYV.

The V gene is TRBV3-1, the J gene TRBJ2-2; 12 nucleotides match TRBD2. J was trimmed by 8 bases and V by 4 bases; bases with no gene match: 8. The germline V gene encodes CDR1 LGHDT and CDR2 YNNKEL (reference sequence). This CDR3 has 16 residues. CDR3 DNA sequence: TGTGCCAGCAGCCCTACTAGCGGGGGGCCGGAAGGGGAGCTGTTTTTT. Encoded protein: CASSPTSGGPEGELFF.

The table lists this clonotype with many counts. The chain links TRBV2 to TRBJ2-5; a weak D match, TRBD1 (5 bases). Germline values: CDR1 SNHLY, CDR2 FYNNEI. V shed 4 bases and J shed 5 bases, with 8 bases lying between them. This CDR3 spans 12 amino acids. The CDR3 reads CASSAGSETQYF. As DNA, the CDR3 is TGTGCCAGCAGTGCAGGGTCCGAGACCCAGTACTTC. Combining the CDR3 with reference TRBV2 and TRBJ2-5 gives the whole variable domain EPEVTQTPSHQVTQMGQEVILRCVPISNHLYFYWYRQILGQKVEFLVSFYNNEISEKSEIFDDQFSVERPDGSNFTLKIRSTKLEDSAMYFCASSAGSETQYFGPGTRLLVL.

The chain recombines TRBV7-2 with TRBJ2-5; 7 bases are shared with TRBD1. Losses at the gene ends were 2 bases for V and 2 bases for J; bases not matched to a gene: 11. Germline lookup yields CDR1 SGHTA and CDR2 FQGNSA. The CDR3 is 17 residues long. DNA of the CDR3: TGTGCCAGCAGCTTAAGTAGGGACAGAGAAAGACAAGAGACCCAGTACTTC. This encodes CASSLSRDRERQETQYF.

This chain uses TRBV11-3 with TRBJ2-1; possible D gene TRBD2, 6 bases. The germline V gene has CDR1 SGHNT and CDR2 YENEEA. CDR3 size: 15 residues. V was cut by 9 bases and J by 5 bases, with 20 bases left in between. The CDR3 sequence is CARGRNPGLHNEQFF. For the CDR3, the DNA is TGTGCCAGAGGAAGGAACCCGGGACTCCACAATGAGCAGTTCTTC.